Listed here are 30 T cell receptor beta chains from one sample, sequenced in a study of blood T cells in healthy people across ages. Alongside a J-beta primer mix, a sample-barcoded 5' primer served in a second PCR lasting roughly 6 to 12 cycles. MiXCR was run by TCRdb on the 5' RACE reads, yielding one entry per CDR3 protein. Of 850,000 or so distinct CDR3 sequences listed, 25% to 35% were seen once; the top ten hold 17%. The material sequenced was blood. The receptors were sampled from a woman of 80 years or more in good health.

The CDR3, as DNA: TGTGCCATCGGGACCGGATCGGCAGGTACGCAGTATTTT. Protein sequence: CAIGTGSAGTQYF. J is TRBJ2-3 and V is TRBV10-3; TRBD1 or TRBD2 may be the D gene (5 bases each). The CDR3 loop spans 13 amino acids. Between the trimmed V and J ends, which lost 8 bases and 8 bases, there was a span of 17 bases. Germline CDR1 and CDR2: ENHRY and SYGVKD.

In this sample, this clonotype turned up many times. The chain is built from TRBV6-6 and TRBJ2-1, with 13 bases that match TRBD2. This CDR3 has 19 residues. From germline, CDR1 is MNHNY and CDR2 SVGAGI (reference sequence). V gave up 2 bases and J gave up 6 bases; unmatched junction bases: 13. CDR3 residues: CASSYNRLAGGPGTNEQFF. In nucleotides, the CDR3 is TGTGCCAGCAGTTACAACCGACTAGCGGGGGGCCCAGGTACCAATGAGCAGTTCTTC.

Comments on this clonotype: A much larger clone lies a single base off, so this may be a read error. CDR3 loop: CSTRDKGESYTDTQYF. The CDR3 nucleotides are TGCAGTACTAGAGACAAAGGGGAAAGCTACACAGATACGCAGTATTTT. J is TRBJ2-3 and V is TRBV20-1; D possibly matches TRBD1 or TRBD2 (5 bases each). CDR1 is DFQATT, CDR2 SNEGSKA, per germline (reference sequence). The CDR3 is 16 amino acids.

In this sample, this clonotype turned up a few times. This chain uses TRBV21-1 with TRBJ2-7. TRBV21-1 is tagged as a pseudogene. CDR3 length: 13 residues. CDR3 amino acids: CASSKVVTYEQYF. The CDR3 DNA reads TGTGCCAGCAGCAAAGTCGTCACCTACGAGCAGTACTTC.

This clonotype was seen a few times. Mismatch with germline at one junction end may stem from a read error. This chain joins TRBV27 and TRBJ1-2, with TRBD1 as a possible D gene (5 bases). The CDR3 contains 15 residues. Germline CDR1 reads MNHEY; CDR2 reads SMNVEV (reference sequence). The CDR3 nucleotides read TGTGCCGGCAGTTCGACCGGGACGGGGAACTATGGCTACACCTTC. Translating gives CAGSSTGTGNYGYTF.

This clonotype was detected only a few times. A much larger clone differs by one base, so this may be a read error. The chain employs TRBV5-1 and TRBJ2-7; D possibly corresponds to TRBD2 (5 bases). V was cut by 4 bases and J by 7 bases, with 21 bases left in between. The germline gives CDR1 SGHRS, CDR2 YFSETQ. CDR3 length: 15 residues. The CDR3 bases are TGCGCCAGCAGCCCCTTGGGCCTAGCCGCCAATGAGCAGTACTTC. Its translation is CASSPLGLAANEQYF.

There are a few counts of this clonotype. The rearrangement links TRBV27 to TRBJ2-3; D is unclear. Germline loops: CDR1 MNHEY, CDR2 SMNVEV (reference sequence). CDR3 size: 13 residues. V was trimmed by 4 bases and J by 6 bases, leaving 11 bases between them. CDR3 nucleotide sequence: TGTGCCAGCAGTTCCCCCATTGGGGATACGCAGTATTTT. Its protein product is CASSSPIGDTQYF.

The chain recombines TRBV20-1 with TRBJ2-5; D is tentatively TRBD1 or TRBD2 (5 bases each). The CDR3 length is 15 residues. CDR1 and CDR2 (germline): DFQATT, SNEGSKA (reference sequence). Trimming stripped 2 bases from V and 2 bases from J, with 15 bases between. The CDR3, as DNA: TGCAGTGCTAGACGAATAGGGGACCGACAAGAGACCCAGTACTTC. It translates to CSARRIGDRQETQYF.

The V gene is TRBV30, the J gene TRBJ1-1, with D unclear. Looked up from germline, CDR1 is GTSNPN and CDR2 is SVGIG (reference sequence). The CDR3 runs 13 residues. The V end lost 1 base, the J end lost 3 bases, and 9 bases lay between the germline ends. CDR3 DNA: TGTGCCTGGAGTGCCGGGGTGGACACTGAAGCTTTCTTT. Encoded protein: CAWSAGVDTEAFF.

With respect to this clonotype: This may be a read error, as it is one base from a much larger clone. V and J are TRBV7-2 and TRBJ2-5; tentatively, D is TRBD1 or TRBD2 (6 bases each). This CDR3 has 15 residues. Between the trimmed V and J ends, which lost 6 bases and 11 bases, there was a span of 25 bases. Per germline, CDR1 SGHTA and CDR2 FQGNSA. CDR3 residues: CASRERGASYNEQYF. The CDR3, as DNA: TGTGCCAGCAGGGAAAGGGGGGCGTCCTACAATGAGCAGTACTTC. Combining the CDR3 with reference TRBV7-2 and TRBJ2-5 gives the whole variable domain GAGVSQSPSNKVTEKGKDVELRCDPISGHTALYWYRQSLGQGLEFLIYFQGNSAPDKSGLPSDRFSAERTGGSVSTLTIQRTQQEDSAVYLCASRERGASYNEQYFGPGTRLLVL.

With respect to this clonotype: With a much larger clone just one base away, this may be a read error. V gene TRBV24-1 combines with J gene TRBJ2-7, with 11 bases that match TRBD1. The CDR3 consists of 17 residues. The germline gives CDR1 KGHDR, CDR2 SFDVKD. The CDR3 DNA reads TGTGCCACCGGTGACCCATGGGACAGGGGGAAATCCTACGAGCAGTACTTC. Protein: CATGDPWDRGKSYEQYF.

This chain joins TRBV6-6 and TRBJ1-6; maybe TRBD1 (6 bases). There are 15 residues in the CDR3. Germline V gene lookup returns CDR1 MNHNY and CDR2 SVGAGI (reference sequence). Trimming pared 8 bases from V and 3 bases from J, leaving 14 bases between. The CDR3 DNA sequence: TGTGCCAGCGGACAACAGGGTCTCTATAATTCACCCCTCCACTTT. It encodes CASGQQGLYNSPLHF.

The chain links TRBV7-2 to TRBJ1-1; 7 nucleotides line up with TRBD1. The germline V gene has CDR1 SGHTA and CDR2 FQGNSA. This CDR3 is built from 15 residues. Trimming at V came to 5 bases and at J to 0 bases, leaving 6 bases not matched to a gene. The CDR3: CASSHRQGLNTEAFF. DNA for the CDR3: TGTGCCAGCAGCCATAGACAGGGTTTGAACACTGAAGCTTTCTTT.

The count of this clonotype is one. The V gene is TRBV6-6, the J gene TRBJ2-3; 7 bases map to TRBD2. V lost 10 bases, J lost 0 bases, and 10 bases stayed unmatched. From germline, CDR1 is MNHNY and CDR2 SVGAGI (reference sequence). The CDR3 length is 15 residues. This CDR3 is CATQGGSGSTDTQYF. CDR3 nucleotide sequence: TGTGCCACCCAGGGCGGGAGCGGTAGCACAGATACGCAGTATTTT.

The V and J genes are TRBV30 and TRBJ2-5; possibly TRBD2 for D (6 bases). The CDR3 contains 16 residues. Between the trimmed V and J ends, which lost 3 bases and 4 bases, there was a span of 21 bases. CDR1 and CDR2 (germline): GTSNPN, SVGIG (reference sequence). The CDR3 nucleotides are TGTGCCTGGAGCCCCTTATCCTGGGGGGACGGAGAGACCCAGTACTTC. As protein: CAWSPLSWGDGETQYF.

This clonotype was observed a handful of times. The chain is built from TRBV12-3 or TRBV12-4 and TRBJ2-7, with 8 bases aligning to TRBD2. The J segment lost 3 bases and the V segment lost 5 bases, leaving 6 bases of the junction unmatched. CDR3 length: 14 residues. For the CDR3, the DNA is TGTGCCAGCAGTCCATCTGGGACTAGCTACGAGCAGTACTTC. This sequence encodes CASSPSGTSYEQYF.

This clonotype was seen at least ten times. V and J are TRBV4-1 and TRBJ1-1; TRBD1 agrees at 9 bases. This CDR3 is 16 amino acids long. The germline V gene encodes CDR1 MGHRA and CDR2 YSYEKL. V dropped 4 bases and J dropped 3; count of bases not matched to a gene: 9. The CDR3: CASSPSTRQGDTEAFF. In DNA form, the CDR3 reads TGCGCCAGCAGCCCAAGCACGAGACAGGGGGACACTGAAGCTTTCTTT.

The chain uses TRBV4-2 and TRBJ2-3; the D is unclear. Germline lookup yields CDR1 LGHNA and CDR2 YNFKEQ. Trimming cost V 5 bases and J 3 bases, with 12 bases left between them. The CDR3 runs 14 residues. CDR3: CASSGATATDTQYF. CDR3 nucleotide sequence: TGTGCCAGCAGCGGAGCCACGGCGACAGATACGCAGTATTTT.

In the case of this clonotype: A read error may explain this, as a much larger clone is one base away. This chain links TRBV2 with TRBJ2-1, with TRBD1 identical over 8 bases. This CDR3 spans 13 amino acids. With 5 bases clipped from V and 9 bases from J, the junction kept 6 bases outside the gene matches. Germline-derived CDR1 and CDR2 are SNHLY and FYNNEI. Here the CDR3 reads CASSSRGRGEQFF. CDR3 DNA sequence: TGTGCCAGCAGTTCCAGGGGGCGCGGTGAGCAGTTCTTC.

This clonotype was counted many times. The chain recombines TRBV10-3 with TRBJ1-5, with 7 positions matching TRBD1. The V segment lost 3 bases and the J segment 5 bases; nucleotides outside the gene matches: 13. In germline, CDR1 is ENHRY, CDR2 SYGVKD. The CDR3 is 17 amino acids. The CDR3, as DNA: TGTGCCATCAGTGATTCTTGGGAGACAGGGTGGGATCAGCCCCAGCATTTT. This gives the protein CAISDSWETGWDQPQHF.

This clonotype came up a few times. The chain has TRBV20-1 and TRBJ1-5; D is perhaps TRBD1 (5 bases). Germline CDR1 is DFQATT and CDR2 is SNEGSKA (reference sequence). V was trimmed by 2 bases and J by 1 base, leaving 9 bases between them. The CDR3 loop spans 14 amino acids. This chain's CDR3 is CSARQSGSNQPQHF. Written as DNA, the CDR3 is TGCAGTGCTAGACAGTCAGGGAGCAATCAGCCCCAGCATTTT.

On this clonotype itself: This may be a read error: a much more frequent sequence differs by one nucleotide. This chain joins TRBV10-3 and TRBJ2-5, with D perhaps TRBD1 or TRBD2 (5 bases each). V was pared by 8 bases and J by 5 bases, with 15 bases between. The CDR3 consists of 13 residues. CDR1 is ENHRY, CDR2 SYGVKD, per germline. For the CDR3, the DNA is TGTGCCATCGGGGGACCGGAGTTGGAGACCCAGTACTTC. Translating it yields CAIGGPELETQYF.

Details on this clonotype: A much larger clone lies one base from this, so it may be a read error. This is likely a read error, given that the CDR3 carries no conserved phenylalanine or tryptophan at its end. The chain recombines TRBV20-1 with TRBJ2-3, with a tentative D call TRBD1 (6 bases). Germline V lookup: CDR1 DFQATT, CDR2 SNEGSKA (reference sequence). Trimming pared 6 bases from V and 6 bases from J, leaving 13 bases between. The length of the CDR3 is 12 residues. The CDR3 spells CSAPTGSDTQYS. CDR3 nucleotides: TGCAGTGCCCCCACAGGGTCGGATACGCAGTATTCT.

This clonotype appeared once. The junction departs from the called germline gene at one end, perhaps through a read error. The CDR3 is CASSWTRFNEQYF. The CDR3 DNA reads TGTGCCAGTAGTTGGACTAGATTCAATGAGCAGTACTTC. V is TRBV27 and J is TRBJ2-7; TRBD2 matches 7 bases. The germline V gene encodes CDR1 MNHEY and CDR2 SMNVEV (reference sequence). CDR3 length: 13 residues.

This clonotype was seen a few times. A read error is possible here, since a much larger clone lies one base away. The chain carries TRBV7-2 and TRBJ2-5; D gene ambiguous. Trimming pared 5 bases from V and 7 bases from J, leaving 8 bases between. Germline values: CDR1 SGHTA, CDR2 FQGNSA. The CDR3 is made up of 11 amino acids. The CDR3, as DNA: TGTGCCAGCAGCCCCTATGGGACCCAGTACTTC. Translation gives CASSPYGTQYF.

This clonotype turned up a few times. V gene TRBV28 combines with J gene TRBJ2-5; 15 bases map to TRBD2. Looked up from germline, CDR1 is MDHEN and CDR2 is SYDVKM. V gave up 4 bases and J gave up 11 bases; unmatched junction bases: 8. The CDR3 runs 15 residues. CDR3 DNA sequence: TGTGCCAGCAGTTCGGGACTAGCGGGGGGTTCGCAACAGTACTTC. It yields the protein CASSSGLAGGSQQYF.

CDR3 nucleotide sequence: TGTGCCAGCAGCTCTACAGAAAGTGACAGAAAACGTCGTGGCTACACCTTC. Translated, it gives CASSSTESDRKRRGYTF. This chain uses TRBV7-2 with TRBJ1-2, with D maybe TRBD1 (5 bases). V lost 4 bases and J 7 bases, leaving 25 bases between the germline ends. The CDR3 loop spans 17 amino acids. CDR1 is SGHTA, CDR2 FQGNSA, per germline.

Only one count was recorded for this clonotype. The chain couples TRBV20-1 to TRBJ2-1; tentative D call: TRBD2 (6 bases). The J call could be wrong; TRBJ2-7 is a better fit for the DNA end. The CDR3 length is 13 residues. Per germline, CDR1 DFQATT and CDR2 SNEGSKA (reference sequence). In nucleotides, the CDR3 is TGCAGTGCAAGTTCGGGGGATTACAATGAGCAGTACTTC. It codes for CSASSGDYNEQYF.

This clonotype was seen ten or more times. The chain has TRBV14 and TRBJ2-1, with a tentative D call TRBD1 (6 bases). The V gene's germline CDR1 is SGHDN and CDR2 FVKESK. The V and J ends lost 4 bases and 0 bases respectively, with 16 bases between them. The CDR3 covers 17 residues. Here the CDR3 DNA reads TGTGCCAGCAGCCGAAAACCGGGACACTTCTCCTACAATGAGCAGTTCTTC. Translating gives CASSRKPGHFSYNEQFF. Combining the CDR3 with reference TRBV14 and TRBJ2-1 gives the whole variable domain EAGVTQFPSHSVIEKGQTVTLRCDPISGHDNLYWYRRVMGKEIKFLLHFVKESKQDESGMPNNRFLAERTGGTYSTLKVQPAELEDSGVYFCASSRKPGHFSYNEQFFGPGTRLTVL.

This clonotype was picked up many times. The gene calls are TRBV6-2 or TRBV6-3 and TRBJ2-2; D is unresolved. Germline V gene lookup returns CDR1 MNHEY and CDR2 SVGEGT. This CDR3 has 15 amino acids. Trimming shortened V by 0 bases and J by 2 bases, and 7 bases separated the two germline ends. The CDR3 protein is CASSYSDRNTGELFF. In DNA form, the CDR3 reads TGTGCCAGCAGTTACTCCGACCGTAACACCGGGGAGCTGTTTTTT.